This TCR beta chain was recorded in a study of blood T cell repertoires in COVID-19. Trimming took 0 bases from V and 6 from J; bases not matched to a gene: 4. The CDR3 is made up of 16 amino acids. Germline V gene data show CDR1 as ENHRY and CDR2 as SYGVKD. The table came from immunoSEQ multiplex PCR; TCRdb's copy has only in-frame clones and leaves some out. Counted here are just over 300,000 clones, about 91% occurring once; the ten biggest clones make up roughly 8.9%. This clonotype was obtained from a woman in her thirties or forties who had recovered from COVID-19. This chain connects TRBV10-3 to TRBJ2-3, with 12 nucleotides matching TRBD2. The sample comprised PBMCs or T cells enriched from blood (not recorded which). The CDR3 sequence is CAISESLAGGRDTQYF. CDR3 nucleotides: TGTGCCATCAGTGAGTCCCTAGCGGGGGGGCGTGATACGCAGTATTTT.